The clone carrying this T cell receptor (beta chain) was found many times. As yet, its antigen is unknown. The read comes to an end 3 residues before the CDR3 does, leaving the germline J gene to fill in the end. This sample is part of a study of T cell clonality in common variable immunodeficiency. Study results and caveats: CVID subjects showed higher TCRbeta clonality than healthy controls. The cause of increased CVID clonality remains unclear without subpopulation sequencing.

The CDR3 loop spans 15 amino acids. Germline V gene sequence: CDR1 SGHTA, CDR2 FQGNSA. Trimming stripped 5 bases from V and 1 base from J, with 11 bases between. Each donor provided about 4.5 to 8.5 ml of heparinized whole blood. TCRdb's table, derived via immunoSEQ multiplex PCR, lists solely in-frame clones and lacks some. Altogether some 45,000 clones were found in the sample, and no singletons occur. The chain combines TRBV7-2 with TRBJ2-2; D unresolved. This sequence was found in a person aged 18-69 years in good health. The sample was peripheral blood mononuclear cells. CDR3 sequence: CASSAVSGNTGELFF. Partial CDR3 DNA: TGTGCCAGCAGCGCAGTCTCGGGGAACACCGGGGAG.